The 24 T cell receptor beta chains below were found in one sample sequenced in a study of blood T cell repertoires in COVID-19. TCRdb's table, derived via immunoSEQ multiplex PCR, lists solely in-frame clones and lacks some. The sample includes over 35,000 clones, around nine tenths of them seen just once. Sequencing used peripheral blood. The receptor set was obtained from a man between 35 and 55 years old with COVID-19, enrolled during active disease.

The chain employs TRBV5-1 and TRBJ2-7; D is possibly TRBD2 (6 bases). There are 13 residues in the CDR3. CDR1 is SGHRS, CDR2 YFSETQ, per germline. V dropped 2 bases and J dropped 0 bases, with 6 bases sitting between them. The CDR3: CASSFGGSYEQYF. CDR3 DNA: TGCGCCAGCAGCTTCGGGGGCTCCTACGAGCAGTACTTC.

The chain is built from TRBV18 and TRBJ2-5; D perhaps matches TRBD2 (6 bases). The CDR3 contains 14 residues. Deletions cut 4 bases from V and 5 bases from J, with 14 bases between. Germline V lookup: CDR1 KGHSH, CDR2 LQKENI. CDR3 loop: CASSLSKGGETQYF. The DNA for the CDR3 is TGTGCCAGCTCACTCTCCAAAGGAGGGGAGACCCAGTACTTC.

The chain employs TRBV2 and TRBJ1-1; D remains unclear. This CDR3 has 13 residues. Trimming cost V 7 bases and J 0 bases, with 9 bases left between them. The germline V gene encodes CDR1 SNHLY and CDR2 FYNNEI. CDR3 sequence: CASTPTVNTEAFF. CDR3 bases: TGTGCCAGCACCCCAACAGTGAACACTGAAGCTTTCTTT.

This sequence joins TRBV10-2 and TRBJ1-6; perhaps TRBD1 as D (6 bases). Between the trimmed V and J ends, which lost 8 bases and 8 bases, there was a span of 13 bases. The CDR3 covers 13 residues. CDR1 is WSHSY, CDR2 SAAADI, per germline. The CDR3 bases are TGCGCCAGCGCACAGGGTTGGGATTCACCCCTCCACTTT. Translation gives CASAQGWDSPLHF.

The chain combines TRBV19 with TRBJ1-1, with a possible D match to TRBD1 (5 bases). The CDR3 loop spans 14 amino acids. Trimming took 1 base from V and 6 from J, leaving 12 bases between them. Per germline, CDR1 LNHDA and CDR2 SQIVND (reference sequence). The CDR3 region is CASSIGTGPAEAFF. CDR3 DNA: TGTGCCAGTAGTATAGGAACAGGCCCCGCTGAAGCTTTCTTT.

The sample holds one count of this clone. CDR3 loop: CASSSDKNYGYTF. The CDR3, as DNA: TGTGCCAGCAGCTCGGACAAGAACTATGGCTACACCTTC. The chain uses TRBV7-9 and TRBJ1-2; maybe TRBD1 (5 bases). The germline gives CDR1 SEHNR, CDR2 FQNEAQ (reference sequence). The CDR3 runs to 13 residues. The V end was cut by 4 bases, the J end by 2 bases, with 8 bases between.

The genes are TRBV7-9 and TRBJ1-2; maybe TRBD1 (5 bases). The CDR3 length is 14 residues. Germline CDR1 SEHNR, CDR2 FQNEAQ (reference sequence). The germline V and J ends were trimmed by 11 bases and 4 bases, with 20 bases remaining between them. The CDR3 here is CAQLPVGGGYGYTF. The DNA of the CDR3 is TGTGCCCAACTCCCCGTCGGCGGGGGCTATGGCTACACCTTC.

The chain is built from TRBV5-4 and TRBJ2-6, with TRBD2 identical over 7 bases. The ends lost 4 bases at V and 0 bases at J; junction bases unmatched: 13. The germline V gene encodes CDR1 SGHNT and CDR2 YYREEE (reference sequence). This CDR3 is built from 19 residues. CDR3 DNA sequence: TGTGCCAGCAGCCCCTCGACGGGGGAGGGCCTCTCTGGGGCCAACGTCCTGACTTTC. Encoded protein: CASSPSTGEGLSGANVLTF.

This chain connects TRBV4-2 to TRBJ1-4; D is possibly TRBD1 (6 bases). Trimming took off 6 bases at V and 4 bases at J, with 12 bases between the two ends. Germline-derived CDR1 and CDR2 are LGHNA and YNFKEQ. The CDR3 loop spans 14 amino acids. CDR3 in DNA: TGTGCCAGCAGTCGAGCAGGGGATAATGAAAAACTGTTTTTT. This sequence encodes CASSRAGDNEKLFF.

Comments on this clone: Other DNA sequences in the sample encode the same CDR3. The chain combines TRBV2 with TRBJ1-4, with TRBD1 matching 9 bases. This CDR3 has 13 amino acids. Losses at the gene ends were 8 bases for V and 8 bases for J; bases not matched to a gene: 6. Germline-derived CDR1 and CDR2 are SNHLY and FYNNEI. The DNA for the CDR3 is TGTGCCAGCGGGACAGGGACTCGGGAAAAACTGTTTTTT. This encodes CASGTGTREKLFF.

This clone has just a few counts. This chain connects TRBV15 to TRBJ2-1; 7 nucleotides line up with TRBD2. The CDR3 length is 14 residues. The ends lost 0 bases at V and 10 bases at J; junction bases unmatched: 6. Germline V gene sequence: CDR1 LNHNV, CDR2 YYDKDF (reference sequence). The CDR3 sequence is CATSRDRNSGEQFF. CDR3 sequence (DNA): TGTGCCACCAGCAGAGATCGTAATAGCGGGGAGCAGTTCTTC.

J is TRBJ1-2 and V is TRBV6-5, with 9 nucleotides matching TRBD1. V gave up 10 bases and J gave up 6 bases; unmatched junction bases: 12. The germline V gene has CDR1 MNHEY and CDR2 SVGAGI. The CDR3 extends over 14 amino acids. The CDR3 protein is CAIRPGQGSHGYTF. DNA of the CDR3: TGTGCCATCCGGCCGGGACAGGGATCGCATGGCTACACCTTC.

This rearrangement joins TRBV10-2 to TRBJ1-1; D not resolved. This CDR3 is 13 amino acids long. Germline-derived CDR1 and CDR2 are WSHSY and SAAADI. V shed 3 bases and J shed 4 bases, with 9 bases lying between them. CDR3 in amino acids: CASSEPDFTEAFF. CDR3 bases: TGCGCCAGCAGTGAACCAGACTTCACTGAAGCTTTCTTT.

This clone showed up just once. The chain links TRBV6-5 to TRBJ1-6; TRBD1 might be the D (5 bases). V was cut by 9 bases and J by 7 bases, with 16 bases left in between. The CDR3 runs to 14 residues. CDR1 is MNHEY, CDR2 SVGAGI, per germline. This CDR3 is CASLTGTNNSPLHF. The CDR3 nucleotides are TGTGCCAGTCTTACCGGGACTAACAATTCACCCCTCCACTTT.

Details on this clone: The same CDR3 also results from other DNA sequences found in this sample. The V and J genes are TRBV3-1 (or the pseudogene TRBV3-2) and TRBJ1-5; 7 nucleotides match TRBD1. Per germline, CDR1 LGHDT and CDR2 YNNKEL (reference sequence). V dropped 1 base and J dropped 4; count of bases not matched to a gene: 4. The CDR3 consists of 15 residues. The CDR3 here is CASSQGRQGNQPQHF. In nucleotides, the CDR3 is TGTGCCAGCAGCCAAGGAAGACAGGGAAATCAGCCCCAGCATTTT.

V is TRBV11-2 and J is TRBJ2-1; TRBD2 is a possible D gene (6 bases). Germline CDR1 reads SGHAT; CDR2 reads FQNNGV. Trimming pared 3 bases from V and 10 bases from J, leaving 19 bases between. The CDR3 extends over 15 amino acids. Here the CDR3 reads CASSFRSSAGWEQFF. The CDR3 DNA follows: TGTGCCAGCAGCTTTAGGTCTAGTGCGGGATGGGAGCAGTTCTTC.

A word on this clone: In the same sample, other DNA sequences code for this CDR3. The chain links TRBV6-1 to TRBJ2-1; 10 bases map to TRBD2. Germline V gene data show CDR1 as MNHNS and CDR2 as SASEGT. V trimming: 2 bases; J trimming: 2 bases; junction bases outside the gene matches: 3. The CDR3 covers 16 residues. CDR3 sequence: CASSERLAGAYNEQFF. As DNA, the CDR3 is TGTGCCAGCAGTGAAAGGCTAGCGGGGGCCTACAATGAGCAGTTCTTC.

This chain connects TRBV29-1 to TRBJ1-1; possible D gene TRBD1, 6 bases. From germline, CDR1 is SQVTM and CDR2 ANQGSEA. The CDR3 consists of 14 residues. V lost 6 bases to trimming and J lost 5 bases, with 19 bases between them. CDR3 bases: TGCAGCGTGCTGGGAAGGCAGGGGATAACTGAAGCTTTCTTT. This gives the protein CSVLGRQGITEAFF.

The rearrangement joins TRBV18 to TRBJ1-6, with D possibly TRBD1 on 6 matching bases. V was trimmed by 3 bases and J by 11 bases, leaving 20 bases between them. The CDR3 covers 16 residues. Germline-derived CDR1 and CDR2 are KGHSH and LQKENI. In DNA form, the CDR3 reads TGTGCCAGCTCACCGTCGGTGGGGGCGTCTCAAACACCCCTCCACTTT. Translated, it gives CASSPSVGASQTPLHF.

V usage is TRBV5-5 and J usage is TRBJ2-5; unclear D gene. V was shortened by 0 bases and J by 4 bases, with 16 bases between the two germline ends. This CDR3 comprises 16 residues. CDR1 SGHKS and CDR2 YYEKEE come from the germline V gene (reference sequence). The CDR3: CASSLEVNSLGETQYF. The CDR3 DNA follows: TGTGCCAGCAGCTTGGAGGTCAACAGTCTGGGAGAGACCCAGTACTTC.

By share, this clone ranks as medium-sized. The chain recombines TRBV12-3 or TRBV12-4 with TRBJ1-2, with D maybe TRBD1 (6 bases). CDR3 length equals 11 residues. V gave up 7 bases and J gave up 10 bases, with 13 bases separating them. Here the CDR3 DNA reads TGTGCCAGCACCGCCGGGACAACCTACACCTTC. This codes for CASTAGTTYTF.

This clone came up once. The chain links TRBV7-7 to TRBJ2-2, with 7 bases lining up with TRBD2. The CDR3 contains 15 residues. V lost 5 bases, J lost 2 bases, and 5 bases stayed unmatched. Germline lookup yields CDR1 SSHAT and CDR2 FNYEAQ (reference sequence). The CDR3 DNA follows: TGTGCCAGCAGCCCCCGGGGGGATAACACCGGGGAGCTGTTTTTT. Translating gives CASSPRGDNTGELFF.

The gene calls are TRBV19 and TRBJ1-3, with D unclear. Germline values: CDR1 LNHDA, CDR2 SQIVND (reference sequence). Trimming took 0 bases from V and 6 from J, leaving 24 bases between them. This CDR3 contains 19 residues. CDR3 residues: CASSIDPARAPPRENTIYF. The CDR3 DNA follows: TGTGCCAGTAGTATAGATCCGGCAAGGGCCCCACCCCGGGAAAACACCATATATTTT.

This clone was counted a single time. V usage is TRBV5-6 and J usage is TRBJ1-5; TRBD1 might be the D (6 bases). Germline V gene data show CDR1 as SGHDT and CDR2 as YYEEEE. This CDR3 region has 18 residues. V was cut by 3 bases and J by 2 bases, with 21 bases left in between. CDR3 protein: CASSSTGGQYVGNQPQHF. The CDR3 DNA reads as TGTGCCAGCAGCTCGACAGGTGGACAGTACGTAGGCAATCAGCCCCAGCATTTT.